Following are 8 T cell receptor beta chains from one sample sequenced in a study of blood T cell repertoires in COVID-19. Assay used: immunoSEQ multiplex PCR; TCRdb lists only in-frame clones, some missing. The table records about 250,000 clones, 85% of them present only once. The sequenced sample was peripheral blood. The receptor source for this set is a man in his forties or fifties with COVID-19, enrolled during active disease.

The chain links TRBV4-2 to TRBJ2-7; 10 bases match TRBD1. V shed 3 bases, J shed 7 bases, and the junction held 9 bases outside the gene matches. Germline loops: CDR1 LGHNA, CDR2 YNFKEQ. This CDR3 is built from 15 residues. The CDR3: CASSQIDRGREEQYF. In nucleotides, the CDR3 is TGTGCCAGCAGCCAGATCGACAGGGGGCGTGAAGAGCAGTACTTC.

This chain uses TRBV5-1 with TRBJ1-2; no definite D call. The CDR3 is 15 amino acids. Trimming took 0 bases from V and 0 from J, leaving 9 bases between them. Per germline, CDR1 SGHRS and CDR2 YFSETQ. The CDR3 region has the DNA TGCGCCAGCAGCTTGGGTAGCCAGTCTAACTATGGCTACACCTTC. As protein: CASSLGSQSNYGYTF.

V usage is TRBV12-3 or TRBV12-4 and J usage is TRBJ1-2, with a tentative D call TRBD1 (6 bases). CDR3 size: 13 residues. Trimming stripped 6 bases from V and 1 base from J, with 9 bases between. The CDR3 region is CASRPRGNYGYTF. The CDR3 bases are TGTGCCAGCAGACCCAGGGGTAACTATGGCTACACCTTC.

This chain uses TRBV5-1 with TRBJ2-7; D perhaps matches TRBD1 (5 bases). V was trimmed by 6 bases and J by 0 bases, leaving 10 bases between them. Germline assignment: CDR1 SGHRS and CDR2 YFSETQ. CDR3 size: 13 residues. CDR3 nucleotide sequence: TGCGCCAGCACAAACCAGGGCTCCTACGAGCAGTACTTC. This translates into CASTNQGSYEQYF.

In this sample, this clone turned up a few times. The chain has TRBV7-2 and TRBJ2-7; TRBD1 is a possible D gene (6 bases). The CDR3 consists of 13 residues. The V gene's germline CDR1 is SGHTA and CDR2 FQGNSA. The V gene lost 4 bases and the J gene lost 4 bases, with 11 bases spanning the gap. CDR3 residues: CASSSGEPYEQYF. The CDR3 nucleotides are TGTGCCAGCAGCTCAGGGGAACCATACGAGCAGTACTTC.

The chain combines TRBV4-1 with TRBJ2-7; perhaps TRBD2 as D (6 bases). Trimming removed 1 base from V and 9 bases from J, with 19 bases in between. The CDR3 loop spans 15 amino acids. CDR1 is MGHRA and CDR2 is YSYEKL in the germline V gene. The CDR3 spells CASSQGRTGLGGQYF. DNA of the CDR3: TGCGCCAGCAGCCAAGGGAGGACCGGGCTGGGGGGGCAGTACTTC.

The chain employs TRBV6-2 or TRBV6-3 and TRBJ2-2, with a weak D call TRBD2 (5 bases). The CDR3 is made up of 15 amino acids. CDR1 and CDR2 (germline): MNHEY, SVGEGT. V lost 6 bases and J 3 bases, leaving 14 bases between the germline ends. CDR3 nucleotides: TGTGCCAGCAGCAGAGGGTTGTTGGACACCGGGGAGCTGTTTTTT. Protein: CASSRGLLDTGELFF.

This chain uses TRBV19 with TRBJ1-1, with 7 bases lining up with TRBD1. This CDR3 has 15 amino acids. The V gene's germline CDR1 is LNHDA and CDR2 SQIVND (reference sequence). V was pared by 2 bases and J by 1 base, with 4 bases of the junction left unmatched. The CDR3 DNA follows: TGTGCCAGTAGTATATACGACAGGGCGAACACTGAAGCTTTCTTT. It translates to CASSIYDRANTEAFF.